Following are 7 T cell receptor beta chains from one sample sequenced in a study of OX40 agonist ivuxolimab in advanced cancers. Produced via immunoSEQ multiplex PCR; TCRdb's table is partial and in-frame only. The sample includes some 44,000 clones, around 80% seen only once; the top ten take 5% to 6.5%. Sample: CD4+ or CD8+ T cells sorted from blood, taken in a trial of the OX40 agonist ivuxolimab. The receptor source for this set is an adult with an advanced solid tumor such as melanoma, head and neck, liver or kidney cancer.

This clone appeared a single time. This chain links TRBV7-9 with TRBJ1-1, with a weak D call TRBD1 (6 bases). This CDR3 contains 15 residues. The germline V gene has CDR1 SEHNR and CDR2 FQNEAQ (reference sequence). Trimming removed 2 bases from V and 7 bases from J, with 17 bases in between. This CDR3 is CASSLSDGGRIEAFF. The CDR3 DNA reads as TGTGCCAGCAGCTTAAGTGACGGGGGGCGAATTGAAGCTTTCTTT.

The V gene is TRBV19, the J gene TRBJ2-1; 10 nucleotides match TRBD2. Trimming at V came to 1 base and at J to 6 bases, leaving 6 bases not matched to a gene. Germline V CDR1 and CDR2: LNHDA, SQIVND (reference sequence). The CDR3 is made up of 16 amino acids. CDR3: CASSIGGSGGVNEQFF. In DNA form, the CDR3 reads TGTGCCAGTAGTATAGGAGGGAGCGGGGGGGTCAATGAGCAGTTCTTC.

This chain links TRBV5-1 with TRBJ1-1; D gene unclear. Per the germline V gene, CDR1 is SGHRS and CDR2 is YFSETQ. There are 15 residues in the CDR3. Trimming removed 4 bases at V and 1 base at J, with 14 bases between. The CDR3 loop reads CASSPTAGRNTEAFF. In nucleotides, the CDR3 is TGCGCCAGCAGCCCGACTGCCGGGAGGAACACTGAAGCTTTCTTT.

This clone was counted a single time. V gene TRBV6-1 combines with J gene TRBJ2-3; D is unclear. The CDR3 covers 13 residues. Germline V lookup: CDR1 MNHNS, CDR2 SASEGT. The V and J ends lost 6 bases and 4 bases respectively, with 11 bases between them. Here the CDR3 DNA reads TGTGCCAGCAGGATCCAGTCCCCAGATACGCAGTATTTT. It codes for CASRIQSPDTQYF.

The chain joins TRBV2 to TRBJ1-2; a weak D match, TRBD1 (5 bases). Germline lookup yields CDR1 SNHLY and CDR2 FYNNEI. The V gene lost 2 bases and the J gene lost 6 bases, with 10 bases spanning the gap. The CDR3 is made up of 13 amino acids. CDR3 bases: TGTGCCAGCAGTGAACGGACATTTAATGGCTACACCTTC. Amino acid sequence: CASSERTFNGYTF. Looking up the rest from reference TRBV2 and TRBJ1-2 gives the full variable domain: EPEVTQTPSHQVTQMGQEVILRCVPISNHLYFYWYRQILGQKVEFLVSFYNNEISEKSEIFDDQFSVERPDGSNFTLKIRSTKLEDSAMYFCASSERTFNGYTFGSGTRLTVV.

As to this clone: Other DNA sequences in this specimen translate into the identical CDR3. This chain uses TRBV5-1 with TRBJ2-6; unclear D gene. Germline lookup yields CDR1 SGHRS and CDR2 YFSETQ. V was cut by 7 bases and J by 4 bases, with 12 bases left in between. The CDR3 is 14 amino acids. CDR3 protein: CASALGSGANVLTF. CDR3 nucleotide sequence: TGCGCCAGCGCCTTGGGCTCCGGGGCCAACGTCCTGACTTTC.

This clone occurred once. The V call is TRBV18, the J call TRBJ2-5; unclear D gene. This CDR3 has 15 amino acids. Germline CDR1 is KGHSH and CDR2 is LQKENI. Deletions cut 3 bases from V and 3 bases from J, with 14 bases between. CDR3 residues: CASSPSSQFEETQYF. For the CDR3, the DNA is TGTGCCAGCTCACCGTCCAGCCAGTTTGAAGAGACCCAGTACTTC.